This T cell receptor (beta chain) was recorded in a study of cytomegalovirus exposure and HLA in healthy donors. Across the whole study: An earlier analysis found under 130 million unique TCR beta sequences from approximately 170 million T cells. Whole-study findings and limits: According to a later analysis, donors in an Asian-associated ancestry cluster reportedly had fewer N-insertions than the roughly 720-donor mean.

Concerning this clone itself: The antigen remains undetermined.

Between the trimmed V and J ends, which lost 6 bases and 0 bases, there was a span of 9 bases. Germline V CDR1 and CDR2: SNHLY, FYNNEI. CDR3 length: 14 amino acids. Primers: 60 Vbeta forward and 13 Jbeta reverse. Method: immunoSEQ multiplex PCR; TCRdb's copy keeps in-frame clones and lacks some. The data contain about 160,000 clones, roughly nine tenths of them seen just once; the ten biggest clones take up under 0.95%. The V call is TRBV2, the J call TRBJ1-5; weak D call: TRBD1 (5 bases). This receptor was taken from a woman aged 25 to 39 in good health and CMV-seronegative. Sequenced material: PBMCs. The CDR3 sequence: CASRGLYSNQPQHF. The CDR3 DNA follows: TGTGCCAGCAGGGGACTGTATAGCAATCAGCCCCAGCATTTT.